The rows below give T cell receptor beta chains drawn from one sample of a study of T-cell memory formation after mild COVID-19. TCRdb re-called the 5' RACE reads through MiXCR, storing one row per CDR3 protein. This table has 65,000 to 90,000 distinct CDR3 sequences, 13% appearing once. Sequenced material: PBMCs or a T cell subset sorted from them (not recorded which). The receptors were sampled from a man aged 18 to 30 who had mild COVID-19 (a few samples of this study predate the infection). Cell type and time point are not known. Each CDR3 is given with its conserved first and last residue. Fields, in order: J gene, clone size, D gene, V gene, CDR3 protein, CDR3 DNA. A D gene is named only where the DNA matches it firmly. Clone size is not always given. Where it is, it says once, few, many or a class for expanded clones.

J: TRBJ1-1; size: few; D: -; V: TRBV9; CDR3: CASSGGAAEAFF; DNA: TGTGCCAGCAGCGGGGGGGCGGCTGAAGCTTTCTTT
J: TRBJ2-2; size: few; D: -; V: TRBV9; CDR3: CASSVEGGELFF; DNA: TGTGCCAGCAGCGTAGAGGGCGGGGAGCTGTTTTTT
J: TRBJ2-7; size: -; D: TRBD2; V: TRBV13; CDR3: CARSLGRGVYSEQYF; DNA: TGTGCCAGAAGCTTAGGGCGGGGGGTGTATAGCGAGCAGTACTTC
J: TRBJ1-1; size: few; D: -; V: TRBV7-9; CDR3: CASSSKGKIYFEAFF; DNA: TGTGCCAGCAGCTCTAAGGGGAAAATATACTTTGAAGCTTTCTTT
J: TRBJ1-5; size: once; D: -; V: TRBV19; CDR3: CASSMLGNQPQHF; DNA: TGTGCCAGTAGTATGCTAGGCAATCAGCCCCAGCATTTT
J: TRBJ1-4; size: -; D: -; V: TRBV20-1; CDR3: CSASYYRVPNEKLFF; DNA: TGCAGTGCTAGCTACTACAGGGTCCCAAATGAAAAACTGTTTTTT
J: TRBJ2-7; size: few; D: -; V: TRBV3-1; CDR3: CASSQAGVGEQYF; DNA: TGTGCCAGCAGCCAAGCGGGGGTAGGCGAGCAGTACTTC
J: TRBJ2-1; size: few; D: -; V: TRBV2; CDR3: CASSGRRISYNEQFF; DNA: TGTGCCAGCAGTGGTAGACGGATCTCCTACAATGAGCAGTTCTTC
J: TRBJ2-3; size: -; D: -; V: TRBV7-2; CDR3: CASSSGQHGDTQYF; DNA: TGTGCCAGCAGCTCGGGCCAGCATGGAGATACGCAGTATTTT
J: TRBJ1-5; size: few; D: -; V: TRBV7-8; CDR3: CASSSGGGPYSNQPQHF; DNA: TGTGCCAGCAGCTCCGGGGGAGGGCCGTATAGCAATCAGCCCCAGCATTTT
J: TRBJ2-5; size: few; D: -; V: TRBV7-7; CDR3: CASSRTPPETQYF; DNA: TGTGCCAGCAGCCGGACACCACCCGAGACCCAGTACTTC
J: TRBJ1-2; size: few; D: -; V: TRBV7-2; CDR3: CASSSWKQVTDGYTF; DNA: TGTGCCAGCAGCTCCTGGAAACAGGTTACCGATGGCTACACCTTC
J: TRBJ2-5; size: -; D: -; V: TRBV20-1; CDR3: CSAARGTQYF; DNA: TGCAGTGCCGCGAGGGGGACCCAGTACTTC
J: TRBJ2-7; size: few; D: -; V: TRBV6-2/TRBV6-3; CDR3: CASSYPRYEQYF; DNA: TGTGCCAGCAGTTACCCCAGGTACGAGCAGTACTTC
J: TRBJ2-2; size: -; D: -; V: TRBV7-6; CDR3: CASSSPRGDTGELFF; DNA: TGTGCCAGCAGCTCCCCAAGAGGGGACACCGGGGAGCTGTTTTTT
J: TRBJ2-1; size: -; D: TRBD2; V: TRBV20-1; CDR3: CSARVAGVSSYNEQFF; DNA: TGCAGTGCTAGAGTAGCGGGGGTCTCCTCCTACAATGAGCAGTTCTTC
J: TRBJ1-4; size: -; D: -; V: TRBV4-1; CDR3: CASSHSNEKLFF; DNA: TGCGCCAGCAGCCACTCTAATGAAAAACTGTTTTTT
J: TRBJ1-1; size: -; D: -; V: TRBV9; CDR3: CASSPQGVPDTEAFF; DNA: TGTGCCAGCAGCCCACAGGGTGTCCCGGACACTGAAGCTTTCTTT
J: TRBJ2-7; size: many; D: TRBD2; V: TRBV5-1; CDR3: CASSFGLGSYEQYF; DNA: TGCGCCAGCAGCTTTGGACTAGGCTCCTACGAGCAGTACTTC
J: TRBJ2-5; size: -; D: -; V: TRBV4-3; CDR3: CASSQDLRGQETQYF; DNA: TGCGCCAGCAGCCAAGATTTGCGGGGCCAAGAGACCCAGTACTTC
J: TRBJ2-3; size: many; D: -; V: TRBV12-3/TRBV12-4; CDR3: CASTSDAQRTDTQYF; DNA: TGTGCCAGCACCTCGGACGCCCAGAGGACAGATACGCAGTATTTT
J: TRBJ2-3; size: few; D: -; V: TRBV6-5; CDR3: CASSYSGFSTDTQYF; DNA: TGTGCCAGCAGTTATTCCGGTTTCAGCACAGATACGCAGTATTTT
J: TRBJ2-3; size: -; D: TRBD2; V: TRBV12-3/TRBV12-4; CDR3: CASSLSGGSRGRTDTQYF; DNA: TGTGCCAGCAGCCTGTCGGGGGGGTCGCGGGGGCGCACAGATACGCAGTATTTT
J: TRBJ2-5; size: -; D: -; V: TRBV6-5; CDR3: CASSRRGVGQETQYF; DNA: TGTGCCAGCAGTCGCAGGGGAGTCGGACAAGAGACCCAGTACTTC
J: TRBJ2-3; size: -; D: -; V: TRBV19; CDR3: CASSRYSTSLGTQYF; DNA: TGTGCCAGTAGTAGGTACAGCACCTCACTGGGTACGCAGTATTTT
J: TRBJ1-6; size: few; D: -; V: TRBV20-1; CDR3: CSANPHAGTNSPLHF; DNA: TGCAGTGCTAACCCCCATGCAGGAACTAATTCACCCCTCCACTTT
J: TRBJ2-3; size: -; D: -; V: TRBV7-9; CDR3: CASSLRLSGADTQYF; DNA: TGTGCCAGCAGCTTACGACTATCAGGGGCAGATACGCAGTATTTT
J: TRBJ1-2; size: few; D: -; V: TRBV4-3; CDR3: CASSQYLGQLNYGYTF; DNA: TGCGCCAGCAGCCAGTACCTGGGACAACTTAACTATGGCTACACCTTC
J: TRBJ1-1; size: -; D: -; V: TRBV10-3; CDR3: CAISGQAVVTEAFF; DNA: TGTGCCATCAGTGGACAGGCCGTGGTCACTGAAGCTTTCTTT
J: TRBJ1-2; size: few; D: -; V: TRBV5-1; CDR3: CASSSVGQGNGYTF; DNA: TGCGCCAGCAGCTCGGTCGGTCAGGGGAATGGCTACACCTTC
J: TRBJ2-2; size: -; D: -; V: TRBV4-1; CDR3: CASSPFEDTGELFF; DNA: TGCGCCAGCAGCCCGTTCGAGGACACCGGGGAGCTGTTTTTT
J: TRBJ1-5; size: -; D: TRBD1; V: TRBV5-5; CDR3: CASSLGTGVRQPQHF; DNA: TGTGCCAGCAGCTTGGGGACAGGGGTACGACAGCCCCAGCATTTT
J: TRBJ2-5; size: -; D: -; V: TRBV5-1; CDR3: CASSLELGRMETQYF; DNA: TGCGCCAGCAGCTTGGAGCTGGGACGGATGGAGACCCAGTACTTC
J: TRBJ1-5; size: few; D: -; V: TRBV4-2; CDR3: CASSHGVYSNQPQHF; DNA: TGTGCCAGCAGCCACGGGGTTTATAGCAATCAGCCCCAGCATTTT
J: TRBJ1-1; size: few; D: -; V: TRBV4-2; CDR3: CASSRPASQMNTEAFF; DNA: TGTGCCAGCAGCCGACCCGCATCTCAAATGAACACTGAAGCTTTCTTT
J: TRBJ1-5; size: few; D: -; V: TRBV3-1; CDR3: CASSQDVYQPQHF; DNA: TGTGCCAGCAGCCAAGATGTATATCAGCCCCAGCATTTT
J: TRBJ1-2; size: few; D: TRBD1; V: TRBV9; CDR3: CASSVTRGPSDYGYTF; DNA: TGTGCCAGCAGCGTAACCAGGGGGCCAAGTGACTATGGCTACACCTTC
J: TRBJ1-6; size: -; D: TRBD1; V: TRBV7-2; CDR3: CASSLGQGGSPLHF; DNA: TGTGCCAGCAGCTTAGGACAGGGCGGTTCACCCCTCCACTTT
J: TRBJ1-5; size: -; D: -; V: TRBV3-1; CDR3: CASSQQGLGNQPQHF; DNA: TGTGCCAGCAGCCAGCAGGGCCTGGGCAATCAGCCCCAGCATTTT
J: TRBJ2-2; size: few; D: -; V: TRBV27; CDR3: CASSRWTITTGELFF; DNA: TGTGCCAGCAGTCGATGGACTATCACCACCGGGGAGCTGTTTTTT
J: TRBJ2-7; size: few; D: -; V: TRBV10-3; CDR3: CAISESEFYEQYF; DNA: TGTGCCATCAGTGAGTCCGAATTCTACGAGCAGTACTTC
J: TRBJ2-1; size: -; D: -; V: TRBV7-2; CDR3: CASSTGGGRNEQFF; DNA: TGTGCCAGCAGTACAGGGGGGGGCCGGAATGAGCAGTTCTTC
J: TRBJ2-5; size: many; D: -; V: TRBV7-9; CDR3: CASSGERQETQYF; DNA: TGTGCCAGCAGCGGAGAGCGCCAAGAGACCCAGTACTTC
J: TRBJ1-6; size: few; D: -; V: TRBV23-1; CDR3: CASRNLNSPLHF; DNA: TGCGCCAGCAGAAACCTCAACTCACCCCTCCACTTT